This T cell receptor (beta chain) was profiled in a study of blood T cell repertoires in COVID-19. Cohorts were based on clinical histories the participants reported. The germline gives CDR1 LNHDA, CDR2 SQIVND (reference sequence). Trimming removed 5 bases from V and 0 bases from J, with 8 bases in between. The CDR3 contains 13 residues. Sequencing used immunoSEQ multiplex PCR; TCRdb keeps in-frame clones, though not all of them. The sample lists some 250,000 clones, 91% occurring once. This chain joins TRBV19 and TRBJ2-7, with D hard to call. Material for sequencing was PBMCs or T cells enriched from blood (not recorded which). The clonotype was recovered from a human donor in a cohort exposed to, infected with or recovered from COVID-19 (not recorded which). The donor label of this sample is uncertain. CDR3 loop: CASSFAVSYEQYF. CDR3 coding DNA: TGTGCCAGTAGTTTTGCGGTCTCCTACGAGCAGTACTTC.